The 6 T cell receptor beta chains below come from one sample, sequenced in a study of blood T cell repertoires in COVID-19. Repertoires were generated with immunoSEQ multiplex PCR, while TCRdb's copy carries only in-frame clones and drops some. The table has around 500,000 clones, 70% to 90% seen once; the top ten hold 3.2%. The sequenced sample consisted of peripheral blood. Receptors were obtained from a human donor in a cohort sampled during active COVID-19.

The chain uses TRBV19 and TRBJ1-5, with TRBD1 as a possible D gene (5 bases). Between the trimmed V and J ends, which lost 5 bases and 0 bases, there was a span of 23 bases. Germline-derived CDR1 and CDR2 are LNHDA and SQIVND (reference sequence). This CDR3 contains 19 residues. CDR3 sequence reads: CASSFLKAGPVYSNQPQHF. CDR3 nucleotides: TGTGCCAGTAGTTTCCTTAAGGCAGGGCCTGTCTATAGCAATCAGCCCCAGCATTTT.

The chain joins TRBV18 to TRBJ1-1; 10 bases map to TRBD1. This CDR3 spans 15 amino acids. V lost 1 base to trimming and J lost 7 bases; unmatched junction nucleotides: 6. The germline V gene has CDR1 KGHSH and CDR2 LQKENI. Here the CDR3 reads CASSPLWGQGFEAFF. In DNA form, the CDR3 reads TGTGCCAGCTCACCACTCTGGGGACAGGGGTTTGAAGCTTTCTTT.

V usage is TRBV28 and J usage is TRBJ2-7; TRBD2 might be the D (10 bases). CDR3 length: 19 amino acids. Germline loops: CDR1 MDHEN, CDR2 SYDVKM. V lost 6 bases, J lost 4 bases, and 31 bases lay in between. The chain's CDR3 is CASRSQGQGKAGGPYEQYF. CDR3 DNA: TGTGCCAGCAGGTCCCAGGGACAGGGAAAAGCGGGAGGGCCGTACGAGCAGTACTTC.

The table lists this clone with a count of one. The V and J genes are TRBV6-6 and TRBJ2-3; the match to TRBD2 covers 13 bases. Germline assignment: CDR1 MNHNY and CDR2 SVGAGI (reference sequence). J lost 5 bases, V lost 5 bases, and 10 bases had no gene match. The CDR3 has 17 amino acids. CDR3 sequence (DNA): TGTGCCAGCAGTCCTCGGACTAGCGGGAGTCATGGAGATACGCAGTATTTT. Its protein is CASSPRTSGSHGDTQYF.

V is TRBV24-1 and J is TRBJ2-1, with 7 bases aligning to TRBD1. The CDR3 runs to 14 residues. Losses at the gene ends were 7 bases for V and 2 bases for J; bases not matched to a gene: 4. CDR1 KGHDR and CDR2 SFDVKD come from the germline V gene. CDR3 coding DNA: TGTGCCACCAGGGAAACAGGGGCCTACAATGAGCAGTTCTTC. It specifies CATRETGAYNEQFF.

The chain is built from TRBV7-3 and TRBJ2-1; TRBD1 aligns across 8 bases. Germline-derived CDR1 and CDR2 are SGHTA and FQGTGA. V lost 5 bases, J lost 8 bases, and 11 bases stayed unmatched. This CDR3 has 15 amino acids. CDR3 in amino acids: CASSPGGHQVDEQFF. CDR3 nucleotides: TGTGCCAGCAGCCCAGGGGGCCACCAAGTGGATGAGCAGTTCTTC.